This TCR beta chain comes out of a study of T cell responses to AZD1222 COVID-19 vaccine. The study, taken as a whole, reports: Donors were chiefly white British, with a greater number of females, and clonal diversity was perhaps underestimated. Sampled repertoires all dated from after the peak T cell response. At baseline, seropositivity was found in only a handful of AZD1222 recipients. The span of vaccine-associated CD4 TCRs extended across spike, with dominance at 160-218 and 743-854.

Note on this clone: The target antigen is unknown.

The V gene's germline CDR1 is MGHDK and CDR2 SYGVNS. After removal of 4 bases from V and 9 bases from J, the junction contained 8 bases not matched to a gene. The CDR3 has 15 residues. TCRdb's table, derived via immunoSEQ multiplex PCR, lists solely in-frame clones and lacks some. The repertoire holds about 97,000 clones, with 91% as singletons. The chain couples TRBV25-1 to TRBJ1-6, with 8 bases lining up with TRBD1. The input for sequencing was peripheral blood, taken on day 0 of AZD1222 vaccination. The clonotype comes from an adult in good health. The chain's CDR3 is CASSGMTGEVSPLHF. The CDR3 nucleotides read TGTGCCAGCAGTGGGATGACAGGGGAGGTTTCACCCCTCCACTTT.